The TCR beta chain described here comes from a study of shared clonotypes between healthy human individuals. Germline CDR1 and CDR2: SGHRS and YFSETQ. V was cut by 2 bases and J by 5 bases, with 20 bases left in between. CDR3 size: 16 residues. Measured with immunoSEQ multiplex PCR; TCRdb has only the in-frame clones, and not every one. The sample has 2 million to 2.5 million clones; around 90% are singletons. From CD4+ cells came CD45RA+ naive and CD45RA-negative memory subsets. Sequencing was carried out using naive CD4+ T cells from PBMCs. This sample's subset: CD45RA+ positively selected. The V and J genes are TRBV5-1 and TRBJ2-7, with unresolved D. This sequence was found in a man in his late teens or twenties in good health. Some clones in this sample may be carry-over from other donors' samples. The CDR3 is CASSLDQLSSLHEQYF. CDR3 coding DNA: TGCGCCAGCAGCTTAGACCAGCTATCTTCCCTCCACGAGCAGTACTTC.